The subject of this entry is one TCR beta chain. The sample belongs to a study of CD8 T cells in Susac syndrome. From blood CD8+ and CD4+ T cells, TCR beta sequences were generated. Healthy donors acted as controls, with matching for age and sex. TEMRA cells were FACS-enriched, while CD8+ and CD4+ T cells were negatively isolated. The CDR3 loop spans 12 amino acids. The germline V gene encodes CDR1 SEHNR and CDR2 FQNEAQ (reference sequence). V lost 6 bases, J lost 6 bases, and 8 bases lay in between. With random hexamers, reverse transcription was performed on roughly 0.45 to 1 ug of RNA. TCR beta CDR3 was amplified by immunoSEQ covering 54 Vbeta and 13 Jbeta. From the immunoSEQ multiplex PCR reads, TCRdb called clonotypes with MiXCR, one entry per CDR3 protein. This sample carries approximately 70,000 distinct CDR3 sequences, roughly 94% of them seen once, and the ten largest clones take about 0.26%.

The chain combines TRBV7-9 with TRBJ2-2; D call uncertain. The clonotype originates from a human donor in good health. Specimen: CD8+ T cells from PBMCs. The CDR3 nucleotides are TGTGCCAGCAGAGGCCAGGCCGGGGAGCTGTTTTTT. It encodes CASRGQAGELFF.